The 15 T cell receptor beta chains below all came from one sample that was sequenced in a study of T cell changes during pregnancy in multiple sclerosis. TCRdb keeps only in-frame clones here, not all; method: immunoSEQ multiplex PCR. The sample records around 130,000 clones, roughly 92% being singletons. The specimen was peripheral blood, collected before pregnancy. Source of these receptors: a female donor with multiple sclerosis, enrolled in a pregnancy study.

The chain is built from TRBV6-5 and TRBJ1-2; D not certain. CDR3 length equals 14 residues. V lost 5 bases, J lost 4 bases, and 14 bases lay in between. Germline lookup yields CDR1 MNHEY and CDR2 SVGAGI. The CDR3: CASSPSPATYGYTF. In nucleotides, the CDR3 is TGTGCCAGCAGTCCGTCGCCAGCGACCTATGGCTACACCTTC.

The chain recombines TRBV2 with TRBJ1-5; D possibly corresponds to TRBD1 (6 bases). The CDR3 is 14 residues long. The V gene's germline CDR1 is SNHLY and CDR2 FYNNEI. The V and J ends lost 7 bases and 4 bases respectively, with 14 bases between them. The CDR3 region is CASILEDRNQPQHF. As DNA, the CDR3 is TGTGCCAGCATTCTAGAGGACAGAAATCAGCCCCAGCATTTT.

The chain joins TRBV7-8 to TRBJ2-7, with 9 bases fitting TRBD1. Germline values: CDR1 SGHVS, CDR2 FQNEAQ. J was trimmed by 2 bases and V by 2 bases; bases with no gene match: 22. The CDR3 contains 21 residues. The CDR3 here is CASSLRTYWPGQGITAYEQYF. The CDR3 DNA sequence: TGTGCCAGCAGCTTAAGGACTTACTGGCCAGGACAGGGGATAACAGCCTACGAGCAGTACTTC.

This rearrangement joins TRBV27 to TRBJ1-1; D unresolved. CDR1 is MNHEY, CDR2 SMNVEV, per germline (reference sequence). Trimming removed 4 bases from V and 4 bases from J, with 13 bases in between. The CDR3 has 14 amino acids. CDR3 sequence reads: CASSSGNLGTEAFF. The DNA for the CDR3 is TGTGCCAGCAGTTCCGGGAATCTGGGCACTGAAGCTTTCTTT.

The table lists this clone with a few counts. The sample carries other DNA sequences with the same CDR3. The gene calls are TRBV5-1 and TRBJ1-2; possible D gene TRBD1, 6 bases. The germline gives CDR1 SGHRS, CDR2 YFSETQ. This CDR3 spans 14 amino acids. Trimming took off 3 bases at V and 0 bases at J, with 9 bases between the two ends. CDR3 region: CASSWDTSNYGYTF. CDR3 DNA sequence: TGCGCCAGCAGCTGGGACACTTCTAACTATGGCTACACCTTC.

The chain is built from TRBV7-3 and TRBJ1-2; D is unresolved. Germline CDR1 and CDR2: SGHTA and FQGTGA. This CDR3 has 12 residues. Trimming cost V 2 bases and J 4 bases, with 5 bases left between them. The CDR3 reads CASSLGGYGYTF. The CDR3 DNA is TGTGCCAGCAGCTTAGGAGGCTATGGCTACACCTTC.

V and J are TRBV28 and TRBJ1-2; TRBD1 matches at 7 bases. There are 11 residues in the CDR3. V gave up 6 bases and J gave up 8 bases; unmatched junction bases: 3. Germline V gives CDR1 MDHEN, CDR2 SYDVKM. CDR3 in amino acids: CASRSTGGYTF. The CDR3 region has the DNA TGTGCCAGCAGGTCGACAGGGGGCTACACCTTC.

The gene calls are TRBV2 and TRBJ2-6; possible D gene TRBD1, 6 bases. The germline V gene has CDR1 SNHLY and CDR2 FYNNEI. This CDR3 comprises 16 residues. The V end lost 0 bases, the J end lost 4 bases, and 10 bases lay between the germline ends. CDR3: CASSEALGAGANVLTF. In DNA, the CDR3 is TGTGCCAGCAGTGAAGCGCTGGGGGCGGGGGCCAACGTCCTGACTTTC.

This clone is a singleton in its sample. The V call is TRBV7-8, the J call TRBJ2-5; 12 nucleotides match TRBD2. V dropped 5 bases and J dropped 0; count of bases not matched to a gene: 7. CDR3 size: 17 residues. Germline loops: CDR1 SGHVS, CDR2 FQNEAQ. The CDR3 reads CASSRTRTSGNQETQYF. For the CDR3, the DNA is TGTGCCAGCAGCCGAACCCGGACTAGCGGGAACCAAGAGACCCAGTACTTC.

The V call is TRBV5-3, the J call TRBJ1-1, with 10 bases fitting TRBD1. TRBV5-3 is marked as an open reading frame, function uncertain. The CDR3 sequence is 13 residues long. Unmatched junction bases numbered 7, after V lost 3 bases and J lost 11 bases. The DNA for the CDR3 is TGTGCCAGAAGCTCGGGACAGGGGTTTTGGGCTTTCTTT. Its protein is CARSSGQGFWAFF.

The chain joins TRBV7-9 to TRBJ2-7; 7 bases are shared with TRBD2. This CDR3 region has 15 residues. With V trimmed by 2 bases and J by 0 bases, 4 bases remained unmatched. Germline lookup yields CDR1 SEHNR and CDR2 FQNEAQ (reference sequence). In DNA, the CDR3 is TGTGCCAGCAGCTTATCGGGCGGGAGCTCCTACGAGCAGTACTTC. Protein: CASSLSGGSSYEQYF.

J is TRBJ2-5 and V is TRBV5-1; 7 bases agree with TRBD2. The V segment lost 0 bases and the J segment 4 bases; nucleotides outside the gene matches: 6. The CDR3 is 15 residues long. The germline gives CDR1 SGHRS, CDR2 YFSETQ. The CDR3 loop reads CASSLGPGRVETQYF. The CDR3 DNA sequence: TGCGCCAGCAGCTTGGGGCCGGGGAGGGTAGAGACCCAGTACTTC. Together with reference TRBV5-1 and TRBJ2-5, the CDR3 gives the full variable domain: KAGVTQTPRYLIKTRGQQVTLSCSPISGHRSVSWYQQTPGQGLQFLFEYFSETQRNKGNFPGRFSGRQFSNSRSEMNVSTLELGDSALYLCASSLGPGRVETQYFGPGTRLLVL.

This sequence joins TRBV6-6 and TRBJ1-4; 7 bases match TRBD1. The CDR3 covers 14 residues. Germline CDR1 reads MNHNY; CDR2 reads SVGAGI (reference sequence). With V trimmed by 7 bases and J by 8 bases, 10 bases remained unmatched. The CDR3 nucleotides are TGTGCCAGCACCATGGGACAGCCCCCGGAAAAACTGTTTTTT. It encodes CASTMGQPPEKLFF.

Written as DNA, the CDR3 is TGTGCCAGCAGCGGTAGGGGACTAGCGGGAAGGAGTCTCTACAATGAGCAGTTCTTC. Translated, it gives CASSGRGLAGRSLYNEQFF. The chain links TRBV9 to TRBJ2-1; 13 bases align to TRBD2. Germline CDR1 and CDR2: SGDLS and YYNGEE. This CDR3 has 19 amino acids. V was pared by 3 bases and J by 3 bases, with 12 bases of the junction left unmatched. Combining the CDR3 with reference TRBV9 and TRBJ2-1 gives the whole variable domain DSGVTQTPKHLITATGQRVTLRCSPRSGDLSVYWYQQSLDQGLQFLIQYYNGEERAKGNILERFSAQQFPDLHSELNLSSLELGDSALYFCASSGRGLAGRSLYNEQFFGPGTRLTVL.

The V call is TRBV7-2, the J call TRBJ2-3; TRBD1 agrees at 7 bases. The CDR3 totals 16 residues. Losses at the gene ends were 5 bases for V and 7 bases for J; bases not matched to a gene: 15. The germline CDR1 and CDR2 sequences are SGHTA and FQGNSA. The CDR3 nucleotides are TGTGCCAGCAGCCCCTCGACAGGGTCCGGGTTGTATACGCAGTATTTT. It codes for CASSPSTGSGLYTQYF.